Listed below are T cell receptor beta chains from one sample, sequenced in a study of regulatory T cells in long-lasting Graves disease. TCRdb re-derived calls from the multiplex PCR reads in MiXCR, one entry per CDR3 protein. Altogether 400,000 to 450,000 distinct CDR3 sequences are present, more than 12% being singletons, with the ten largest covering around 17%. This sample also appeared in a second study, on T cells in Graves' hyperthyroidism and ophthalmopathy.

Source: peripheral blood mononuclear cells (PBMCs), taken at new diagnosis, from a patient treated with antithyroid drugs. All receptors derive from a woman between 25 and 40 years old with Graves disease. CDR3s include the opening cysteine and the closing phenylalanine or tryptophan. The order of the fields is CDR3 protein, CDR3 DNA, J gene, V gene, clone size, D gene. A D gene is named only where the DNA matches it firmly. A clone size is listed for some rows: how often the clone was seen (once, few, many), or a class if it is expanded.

CASSQRDSYNEQFF	TGTGCCAGCTCACAGCGGGATTCCTACAATGAGCAGTTCTTC	TRBJ2-1	TRBV18	many	TRBD2
CASSADSRNTEAFF	TGTGCCAGCAGCGCCGACAGCCGGAACACTGAAGCTTTCTTT	TRBJ1-1	TRBV7-9	few	-
CASSLSGRAKETQYF	TGTGCCAGCAGCTTATCCGGGAGGGCCAAAGAGACCCAGTACTTC	TRBJ2-5	TRBV7-9	many	TRBD2
CASSSRTRNYGYTF	TGTGCCAGCAGCTCTCGGACTCGTAACTATGGCTACACCTTC	TRBJ1-2	TRBV5-8	-	-
CASSLVVPYEQYF	TGTGCCAGCAGTTTAGTAGTCCCCTACGAGCAGTACTTC	TRBJ2-7	TRBV12-3/TRBV12-4	-	-
CASWRDRSNSPLHF	TGTGCCAGCTGGAGAGACAGGAGCAATTCACCCCTCCACTTT	TRBJ1-6	TRBV28	many	-
CASSFLSGPGEQYF	TGTGCCAGCAGTTTTCTTAGCGGCCCGGGCGAGCAGTACTTC	TRBJ2-7	TRBV12-3/TRBV12-4	many	-
CASSPGTSGSRTYEQYF	TGTGCCAGCAGTCCGGGGACTAGCGGGAGTCGCACCTACGAGCAGTACTTC	TRBJ2-7	TRBV28	-	TRBD2
CASSLRGRGLGTNEQFF	TGTGCCAGCAGTTTACGGGGTCGAGGACTAGGGACCAATGAGCAGTTCTTC	TRBJ2-1	TRBV27	many	TRBD2
CASSLDRGNIQYF	TGTGCCAGCAGCCTGGACAGGGGAAACATTCAGTACTTC	TRBJ2-4	TRBV13	many	TRBD1
CASSPLGAGYTF	TGTGCCAGCAGCCCACTGGGGGCGGGCTACACCTTC	TRBJ1-2	TRBV7-6	many	-
CSARLAGGDTGELFF	TGCAGTGCTAGATTGGCGGGAGGAGACACCGGGGAGCTGTTTTTT	TRBJ2-2	TRBV20-1	few	TRBD2
CASSLWTGANTEAFF	TGTGCCAGCAGCTTATGGACAGGGGCCAACACTGAAGCTTTCTTT	TRBJ1-1	TRBV7-6	-	TRBD1
CASSLTSGAGSEQFF	TGTGCCAGCAGCCTGACTAGCGGGGCGGGCAGTGAGCAGTTCTTC	TRBJ2-1	TRBV14	few	TRBD2
CASSDSAHSGGHTGSGGRTDTQYF	TGCGCCAGCAGTGATAGCGCTCACTCAGGGGGACATACCGGGAGTGGAGGACGCACAGATACGCAGTATTTT	TRBJ2-3	TRBV10-2	many	-
CASSFGEGSTPRNEQFF	TGTGCCAGCAGTTTCGGGGAGGGATCTACCCCAAGGAATGAGCAGTTCTTC	TRBJ2-1	TRBV12-3/TRBV12-4	many	TRBD2
CASSDGRHTGELFF	TGTGCCAGCAGTGACGGCAGACACACCGGGGAGCTGTTTTTT	TRBJ2-2	TRBV6-4	-	-
CASSPAGDTQYF	TGTGCCAGCAGCCCAGCGGGAGATACGCAGTATTTT	TRBJ2-3	TRBV2	many	-
CASSLPGTGGRGGNTEAFF	TGTGCCAGCAGCTTACCTGGGACAGGGGGCCGGGGGGGGAACACTGAAGCTTTCTTT	TRBJ1-1	TRBV7-9	few	TRBD1
CAISGGGTSGYEQYF	TGTGCCATCAGTGGGGGAGGGACTAGCGGCTACGAGCAGTACTTC	TRBJ2-7	TRBV10-3	many	TRBD2
CASSRLAGASGANVLTF	TGTGCCAGTAGTAGACTAGCGGGCGCCTCTGGGGCCAACGTCCTGACTTTC	TRBJ2-6	TRBV19	-	TRBD2
CATSDLPQVASGRNPGELFF	TGTGCCACCAGTGATTTGCCCCAAGTTGCTAGCGGGAGGAATCCCGGGGAGCTGTTTTTT	TRBJ2-2	TRBV24-1	many	TRBD2
CASSLGLTGLNEKLFF	TGTGCCAGCAGCTTGGGTTTGACAGGGCTCAATGAAAAACTGTTTTTT	TRBJ1-4	TRBV7-2	-	TRBD1
CASSLGRGHDTEAFF	TGTGCCAGCAGCTTAGGGCGGGGGCATGACACTGAAGCTTTCTTT	TRBJ1-1	TRBV7-2	-	-
CASSARGGGETQYF	TGTGCCAGCAGCGCGCGCGGGGGCGGGGAGACCCAGTACTTC	TRBJ2-5	TRBV6-2/TRBV6-3	many	-
CASSAGDRGRNEQFF	TGTGCCAGCAGCGCCGGGGACAGGGGACGCAATGAGCAGTTCTTC	TRBJ2-1	TRBV7-9	-	TRBD1
CAWSPHHLVGAFF	TGTGCCTGGAGTCCCCACCACCTAGTAGGAGCTTTCTTT	TRBJ1-1	TRBV30	few	-
CASSPTVSPEKLFF	TGTGCCAGCAGCCCGACAGTTTCCCCTGAAAAACTGTTTTTT	TRBJ1-4	TRBV12-3/TRBV12-4	few	-
CASSPWGGANYGYTF	TGTGCCAGCAGCCCCTGGGGGGGGGCTAACTATGGCTACACCTTC	TRBJ1-2	TRBV7-9	-	-
CSASDLSGTGDSEQYF	TGCAGTGCTAGCGATCTTTCCGGGACAGGGGACTCCGAGCAGTACTTC	TRBJ2-7	TRBV20-1	many	TRBD1
CASSQGTVNTGELFF	TGCGCCAGCAGCCAAGGGACAGTAAACACCGGGGAGCTGTTTTTT	TRBJ2-2	TRBV4-1	few	-
CASSYWTSGGDEQFF	TGTGCCAGCAGTTACTGGACTAGCGGGGGGGATGAGCAGTTCTTC	TRBJ2-1	TRBV6-5	-	TRBD2
CASSFSHRGQTGELFF	TGTGCCAGCAGTTTTTCCCACAGGGGGCAGACCGGGGAGCTGTTTTTT	TRBJ2-2	TRBV6-5	few	TRBD1
CASSLGQGVLYEQYF	TGTGCCAGCAGTCTTGGACAGGGGGTCCTCTACGAGCAGTACTTC	TRBJ2-7	TRBV5-5	-	TRBD1
CASSPQGRSNEQFF	TGTGCCAGCAGCCCCCAGGGGAGGAGCAATGAGCAGTTCTTC	TRBJ2-1	TRBV27	-	-
CASSFDLSGEDTQYF	TGTGCCAGCAGCTTCGACCTTAGCGGGGAGGATACGCAGTATTTT	TRBJ2-3	TRBV7-9	many	TRBD2
CASSPRFPNGDQPQHF	TGTGCCAGCAGTCCTCGATTCCCTAACGGGGATCAGCCCCAGCATTTT	TRBJ1-5	TRBV28	many	-
CASSYSQASYEQYF	TGTGCCAGCAGTTACTCACAGGCGTCCTACGAGCAGTACTTC	TRBJ2-7	TRBV6-2/TRBV6-3	-	-
CSAGGGRGANEQFF	TGCAGTGCCGGAGGGGGGAGGGGGGCCAATGAGCAGTTCTTC	TRBJ2-1	TRBV20-1	-	-
CASSAPGGRNTEAFF	TGTGCCAGCAGTGCCCCAGGAGGGAGAAACACTGAAGCCTTCTTT	TRBJ1-1	TRBV2	-	-
CASSPRTGTSYGYTF	TGTGCCAGCAGCCCGCGGACAGGAACTTCCTATGGCTACACCTTC	TRBJ1-2	TRBV3-1	many	TRBD1
CATSRGLGGEDEKLFF	TGTGCCACCAGCAGAGGCTTGGGGGGAGAGGATGAAAAACTGTTTTTT	TRBJ1-4	TRBV15	few	-
CASSLIAGGMDTQYF	TGTGCCAGCAGCTTAATTGCGGGGGGGATGGATACGCAGTATTTT	TRBJ2-3	TRBV7-3	many	TRBD2
CATSGQATGEGYTF	TGTGCCACCAGCGGACAGGCTACCGGGGAGGGCTACACCTTC	TRBJ1-2	TRBV24-1	few	TRBD1
CSGGDRGYEQYF	TGCAGCGGTGGGGACAGGGGCTACGAGCAGTACTTC	TRBJ2-7	TRBV29-1	-	TRBD1